A selection of T cell receptor beta chains follows, all from one sample in a study of response to subunit inactivated influenza vaccine. TCRdb re-called the RT-PCR reads through MiXCR, storing one row per CDR3 protein. Of 500,000 to 600,000 distinct CDR3 sequences in the sample, roughly 10% are singletons; the top ten hold more than 9.5%. These data also formed part of another study, on T cells expressing NK-cell markers.

Source: PBMCs from blood, taken on the day of vaccination. Receptors originate from a man aged 45 to 65 who received an inactivated influenza vaccine. The CDR3 runs from the conserved cysteine through the conserved F or W. A D gene is named only where the DNA matches it firmly. Some rows mark clone size as missing; the rest say once, few, many or name a class of expanded clone.

clone_size,v_call,d_call,j_call,cdr3_nt,cdr3_aa
once,TRBV20-1,TRBD2,TRBJ2-5,TGCAGTGCGGCGGGAGCGGAAGAGACCCAGTACTTC,CSAAGAEETQYF
-,TRBV5-7,-,TRBJ2-3,TGTGCCAGCAGTTCTGCCAGCGAGTGGGGGACAGATACGCAGTATTTT,CASSSASEWGTDTQYF
-,TRBV7-9,-,TRBJ2-6,TGTGCCAGCAGCTTTCCGGGGGAGTCTGGGGCCAACGTCCTGACTTTC,CASSFPGESGANVLTF
few,TRBV6-2/TRBV6-3,-,TRBJ2-2,TGTGCCAGCAGCCCTGGGGGTGGGACCGGGGAGCTGTTTTTT,CASSPGGGTGELFF
-,TRBV6-5,-,TRBJ2-5,TGTGCCAGCAGTTACTCGCCAAAAGAGACCCAGTACTTC,CASSYSPKETQYF
-,TRBV12-3/TRBV12-4,-,TRBJ1-1,TGTGCCAGCAGGCAATTGACTGGGAACACTGAAGCTTTCTTT,CASRQLTGNTEAFF
many,TRBV29-1,-,TRBJ2-5,TGCAGCGTTGAAGGACGCGGCGTAGAGACCCAGTACTTC,CSVEGRGVETQYF
few,TRBV20-1,-,TRBJ2-7,TGCAGTGCTAGAAAGGGCACCTCCTACGAGCAGTACTTC,CSARKGTSYEQYF
few,TRBV20-1,-,TRBJ1-5,TGCAGTGCCTTGGCAACGACCAATCAGCCCCAGCATTTT,CSALATTNQPQHF
-,TRBV12-3/TRBV12-4,TRBD1,TRBJ1-2,TGTGCCAGCAGTTTCTCCAACAGGGGCTTTCGGGATGGCTACACCTTC,CASSFSNRGFRDGYTF
-,TRBV28,-,TRBJ2-6,TGTGCCAGCAGTTTCCATTGGCAGGTATTCTCTGGGGCCAACGTCCTGACTTTC,CASSFHWQVFSGANVLTF
-,TRBV5-1,-,TRBJ1-2,TGCGCCAGCAGCTCGGATTACCGGACAGCCTACACCTTC,CASSSDYRTAYTF
-,TRBV28,TRBD2,TRBJ2-7,TGTGCCAGCAGCCCAGTACTAGCGGGAGGGTACGAGCAGTACTTC,CASSPVLAGGYEQYF
-,TRBV7-8,TRBD2,TRBJ2-7,TGTGCCAGCAGCTCCCTAGCGGGAGGGTTCTACGAGCAGTACTTC,CASSSLAGGFYEQYF
-,TRBV27,TRBD2,TRBJ2-3,TGTGCCAGCAGTCTACTAGCGGACTTCACAGATACGCAGTATTTT,CASSLLADFTDTQYF
-,TRBV2,TRBD1,TRBJ1-4,TGTGCCAGTAGACAGGGTTGGACTAATGAAAAACTGTTTTTT,CASRQGWTNEKLFF
-,TRBV20-1,-,TRBJ2-5,TGCAGAACCAACCAAAGGACAGTGATCCAACAAGAGACCCAGTACTTC,CRTNQRTVIQQETQYF
-,TRBV6-1,-,TRBJ2-2,TGTGCCAACCAACTAGTTCCCCCTCCTGCAGTCGGGGAGCTGTTTTTT,CANQLVPPPAVGELFF
many,TRBV4-2,TRBD2,TRBJ2-1,TGTGCCAGCAGCCACCCCGGGACTAAGAATGAGCAGTTCTTC,CASSHPGTKNEQFF
few,TRBV14,-,TRBJ2-3,TGTGCCAGCAGCCCAAACGCAGGGTTGGGAGATACGCAGTATTTT,CASSPNAGLGDTQYF
-,TRBV6-2/TRBV6-3,TRBD1,TRBJ2-7,TGTGCCAGCAGTGACCGGGACAGGGGGCACTACGAGCAGTACTTC,CASSDRDRGHYEQYF
-,TRBV10-3,TRBD2,TRBJ2-1,TGTGCCATTAGACTAGCGGGAGATAATGAGCAGTTCTTC,CAIRLAGDNEQFF
few,TRBV6-2/TRBV6-3,TRBD1,TRBJ1-5,TGTGCCAGCAGTCGACAGGGATGGAGCAATCAGCCCCAGCATTTT,CASSRQGWSNQPQHF
many,TRBV11-2,-,TRBJ2-1,TGTGCCAGCAGTTCCCGGCAGGGGCCCATCCTATACAATGAGCAGTTCTTC,CASSSRQGPILYNEQFF